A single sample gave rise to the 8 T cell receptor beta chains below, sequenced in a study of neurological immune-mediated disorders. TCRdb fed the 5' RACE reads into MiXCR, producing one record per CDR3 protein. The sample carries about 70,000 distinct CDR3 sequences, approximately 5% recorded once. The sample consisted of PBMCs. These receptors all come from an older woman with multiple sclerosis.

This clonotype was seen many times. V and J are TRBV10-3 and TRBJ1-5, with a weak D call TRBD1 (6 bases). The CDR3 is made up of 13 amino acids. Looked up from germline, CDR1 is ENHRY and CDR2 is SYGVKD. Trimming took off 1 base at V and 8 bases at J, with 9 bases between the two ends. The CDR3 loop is CAISEYNREPQHF. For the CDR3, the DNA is TGTGCCATCAGTGAGTATAACAGGGAGCCCCAGCATTTT.

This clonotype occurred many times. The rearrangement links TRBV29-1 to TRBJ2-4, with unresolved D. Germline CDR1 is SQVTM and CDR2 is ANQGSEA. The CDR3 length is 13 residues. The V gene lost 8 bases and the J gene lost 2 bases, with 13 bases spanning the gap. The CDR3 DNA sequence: TGCAGCTTTTCGGCAGACACCAAAAACATTCAGTACTTC. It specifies CSFSADTKNIQYF.

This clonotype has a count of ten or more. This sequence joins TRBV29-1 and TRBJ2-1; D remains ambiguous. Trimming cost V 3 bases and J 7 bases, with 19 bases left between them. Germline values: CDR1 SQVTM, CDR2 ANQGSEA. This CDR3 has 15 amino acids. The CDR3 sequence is CSVEGFGLLGNEQFF. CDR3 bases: TGCAGCGTTGAGGGTTTTGGATTACTCGGAAATGAGCAGTTCTTC.

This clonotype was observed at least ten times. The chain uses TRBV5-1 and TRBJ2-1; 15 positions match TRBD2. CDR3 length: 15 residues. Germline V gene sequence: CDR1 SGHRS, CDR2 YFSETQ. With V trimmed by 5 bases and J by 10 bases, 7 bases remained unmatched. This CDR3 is CASRGTSGRLEEQFF. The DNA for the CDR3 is TGCGCCAGCAGAGGGACTAGCGGGAGGTTAGAGGAGCAGTTCTTC. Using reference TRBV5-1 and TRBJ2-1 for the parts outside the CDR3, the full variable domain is KAGVTQTPRYLIKTRGQQVTLSCSPISGHRSVSWYQQTPGQGLQFLFEYFSETQRNKGNFPGRFSGRQFSNSRSEMNVSTLELGDSALYLCASRGTSGRLEEQFFGPGTRLTVL.

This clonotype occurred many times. The CDR3 sequence is CASSQEGGQVGELFF. CDR3 DNA sequence: TGCGCCAGCAGCCAAGAAGGGGGGCAGGTCGGGGAGCTGTTTTTT. The chain is built from TRBV4-1 and TRBJ2-2; D possibly matches TRBD1 or TRBD2 (6 bases each). Germline assignment: CDR1 MGHRA and CDR2 YSYEKL. The CDR3 totals 15 residues. V lost 0 bases and J lost 7, with 12 bases in between.

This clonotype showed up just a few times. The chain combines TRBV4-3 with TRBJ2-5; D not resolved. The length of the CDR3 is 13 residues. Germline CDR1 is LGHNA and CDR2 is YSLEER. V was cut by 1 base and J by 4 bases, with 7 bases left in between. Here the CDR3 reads CASSQALGETQYF. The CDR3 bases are TGCGCCAGCAGCCAAGCATTGGGAGAGACCCAGTACTTC.

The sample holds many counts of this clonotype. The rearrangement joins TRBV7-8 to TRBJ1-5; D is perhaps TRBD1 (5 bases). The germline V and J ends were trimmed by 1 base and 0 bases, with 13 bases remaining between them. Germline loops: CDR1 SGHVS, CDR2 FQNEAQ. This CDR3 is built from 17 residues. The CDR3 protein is CASSLVVGQDSNQPQHF. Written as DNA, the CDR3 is TGTGCCAGCAGCTTAGTGGTTGGACAAGATAGCAATCAGCCCCAGCATTTT.

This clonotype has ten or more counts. The CDR3 is CATSREVYRARDGDGYTF. The CDR3 nucleotides are TGTGCCACCAGCAGAGAGGTATACAGGGCAAGGGATGGTGATGGCTACACCTTC. The chain recombines TRBV15 with TRBJ1-2, with D possibly being TRBD1 (6 bases). Germline V gene sequence: CDR1 LNHNV, CDR2 YYDKDF (reference sequence). The CDR3 loop spans 18 amino acids. V was clipped by 0 bases and J by 6 bases, with 23 bases between them.